The 16 T cell receptor beta chains given below trace back to one sample, sequenced in a study of T-cell memory formation after mild COVID-19. Each CDR3 protein gets one entry after TCRdb re-called the 5' RACE reads with MiXCR. The sample consists of 500,000 to 600,000 distinct CDR3 sequences, 15% to 20% of them appearing once. The sample taken for sequencing was PBMCs or a T cell subset sorted from them (not recorded which). The receptors were gathered from an adult woman who had mild COVID-19 (a few samples of this study predate the infection). Cell type and time point are not known.

The V call is TRBV20-1, the J call TRBJ2-7; D could derive from TRBD1 or TRBD2 (6 bases each). V shed 7 bases and J shed 0 bases, with 16 bases lying between them. Germline V lookup: CDR1 DFQATT, CDR2 SNEGSKA (reference sequence). This CDR3 spans 14 amino acids. The CDR3 sequence is CSVGGRGVSYEQYF. The CDR3, as DNA: TGCAGTGTTGGGGGGCGGGGTGTCTCCTACGAGCAGTACTTC.

The chain links TRBV12-3 or TRBV12-4 to TRBJ2-2; D perhaps matches TRBD1 (6 bases). V was pared by 5 bases and J by 4 bases, with 14 bases between. There are 15 residues in the CDR3. Here the CDR3 reads CASSRDPQGTGELFF. The DNA for the CDR3 is TGTGCCAGCAGTCGAGATCCACAGGGCACCGGGGAGCTGTTTTTT.

The chain recombines TRBV7-9 with TRBJ2-1; a weak D match, TRBD2 (6 bases). The CDR3 consists of 14 residues. The germline V gene encodes CDR1 SEHNR and CDR2 FQNEAQ (reference sequence). Trimming took off 5 bases at V and 8 bases at J, with 16 bases between the two ends. The CDR3 DNA follows: TGTGCCAGCAGCCACGGGACTTCGCCACATGAGCAGTTCTTC. Residues: CASSHGTSPHEQFF.

This clonotype was seen ten or more times. The rearrangement uses TRBV7-2 and TRBJ2-7, with unresolved D. The CDR3 covers 14 residues. From germline, CDR1 is SGHTA and CDR2 FQGNSA. The V gene lost 5 bases and the J gene lost 1 base, with 12 bases spanning the gap. CDR3 loop: CASSLVQNSYEQYF. CDR3 sequence (DNA): TGTGCCAGCAGCCTGGTTCAGAATTCCTACGAGCAGTACTTC.

This clonotype was counted between two and nine times. The V gene is TRBV6-2 or TRBV6-3, the J gene TRBJ2-3, with a weak D call TRBD2 (6 bases). Germline CDR1 and CDR2: MNHEY and SVGEGT. The CDR3 extends over 17 amino acids. Trimming stripped 0 bases from V and 0 bases from J, with 13 bases between. CDR3 protein: CASSYSALTSSTDTQYF. In nucleotides, the CDR3 is TGTGCCAGCAGTTACTCGGCGCTGACTAGTAGCACAGATACGCAGTATTTT.

The chain combines TRBV12-3 or TRBV12-4 with TRBJ2-7, with D perhaps matching TRBD2 (5 bases). V lost 6 bases to trimming and J lost 3 bases, with 18 bases between them. This CDR3 is 15 amino acids long. The CDR3 here is CASSQPGLASYEQYF. CDR3 nucleotides: TGTGCCAGCAGCCAACCTGGACTGGCAAGCTACGAGCAGTACTTC.

V is TRBV13 and J is TRBJ2-1; 11 nucleotides line up with TRBD2. V shed 4 bases and J 7 bases; nucleotides not matched to a gene: 9. The length of the CDR3 is 16 residues. Germline V CDR1 and CDR2: PRHDT, FYEKMQ (reference sequence). The chain's CDR3 is CASSSNSGRARNEQFF. DNA of the CDR3: TGTGCCAGCAGCTCAAATAGCGGGAGGGCCAGGAATGAGCAGTTCTTC.

The chain joins TRBV6-2 or TRBV6-3 to TRBJ2-7; D might be TRBD1 or TRBD2, each matching 5 bases. With 4 bases removed from V and 3 bases from J, the gap between germline ends came to 10 bases. Germline lookup yields CDR1 MNHEY and CDR2 SVGEGT. There are 13 residues in the CDR3. The CDR3 DNA reads as TGTGCCAGCAGTTCGGGACCGATCTACGAGCAGTACTTC. This gives the protein CASSSGPIYEQYF.

The rearrangement uses TRBV24-1 and TRBJ2-1; D is uncertain. The CDR3 consists of 12 residues. Germline V gives CDR1 KGHDR, CDR2 SFDVKD. Trimming removed 3 bases from V and 8 bases from J, with 7 bases in between. Here the CDR3 reads CATSDRAHEQFF. CDR3 DNA sequence: TGTGCCACCAGTGATCGTGCCCATGAGCAGTTCTTC.

This clonotype was counted between two and nine times. The chain joins TRBV27 to TRBJ2-7; TRBD1 matches 7 bases. The CDR3 loop spans 15 amino acids. The germline V gene encodes CDR1 MNHEY and CDR2 SMNVEV (reference sequence). J lost 3 bases, V lost 2 bases, and 7 bases had no gene match. CDR3 DNA: TGTGCCAGCAGTTTACTAAGGCAGGGGGTCTACGAGCAGTACTTC. It yields the protein CASSLLRQGVYEQYF.

This clonotype was observed a few times. The rearrangement joins TRBV20-1 to TRBJ2-7; tentative D call: TRBD2 (6 bases). CDR3 length: 12 amino acids. The V end was cut by 1 base, the J end by 4 bases, with 8 bases between. The V gene's germline CDR1 is DFQATT and CDR2 SNEGSKA (reference sequence). DNA for the CDR3: TGCAGTGCTAGAGTTAGCGGTTACGAGCAGTACTTC. This sequence encodes CSARVSGYEQYF.

In its sample, this clonotype was seen a few times. The chain uses TRBV7-2 and TRBJ2-1; 10 bases map to TRBD1. J lost 6 bases, V lost 3 bases, and 5 bases had no gene match. Germline CDR1 and CDR2: SGHTA and FQGNSA. The CDR3 extends over 15 amino acids. CDR3 DNA: TGTGCCAGCAGCTTCTTCGGGACAGGGGTCAATGAGCAGTTCTTC. It yields the protein CASSFFGTGVNEQFF. Based on the CDR3 plus reference TRBV7-2 and TRBJ2-1, the full variable domain is GAGVSQSPSNKVTEKGKDVELRCDPISGHTALYWYRQSLGQGLEFLIYFQGNSAPDKSGLPSDRFSAERTGGSVSTLTIQRTQQEDSAVYLCASSFFGTGVNEQFFGPGTRLTVL.

This clonotype was picked up a small number of times. The chain carries TRBV21-1 and TRBJ1-4; the table's TRBD1 call for D was not verified on the DNA. TRBV21-1 is a pseudogene segment. The CDR3 loop spans 16 amino acids. CDR3 amino acids: CASSKGGGVRAEKLFF. DNA of the CDR3: TGTGCCAGCAGCAAAGGAGGGGGGGTTCGAGCTGAAAAACTGTTTTTT.

The chain carries TRBV20-1 and TRBJ2-5; a weak D match, TRBD2 (6 bases). Germline values: CDR1 DFQATT, CDR2 SNEGSKA (reference sequence). The CDR3 runs to 13 residues. Between the trimmed V and J ends, which lost 0 bases and 5 bases, there was a span of 10 bases. The CDR3 is CSARDAGRETQYF. CDR3 nucleotides: TGCAGTGCTAGAGATGCGGGAAGGGAGACCCAGTACTTC.

A remark on this clonotype: The germline gene is not matched at one end of the junction; a read error may be the cause. The chain is built from TRBV24-1 and TRBJ2-1, with 9 bases lining up with TRBD1. Germline CDR1 is KGHDR and CDR2 is SFDVKD. CDR3 length: 16 amino acids. The CDR3 sequence is CATSDYGQGSYYEQFF. The CDR3, as DNA: TGTGCCACCAGTGACTACGGACAGGGGTCCTACTATGAGCAGTTCTTC.

This chain joins TRBV6-5 and TRBJ1-3, with D possibly matching TRBD1 (5 bases). The CDR3 consists of 14 residues. V gave up 2 bases and J gave up 2 bases, with 7 bases separating them. The V gene's germline CDR1 is MNHEY and CDR2 SVGAGI. CDR3 sequence: CASSYAGPGNTIYF. For the CDR3, the DNA is TGTGCCAGCAGTTACGCAGGGCCTGGAAACACCATATATTTT.